These T cell receptor beta chains were read from a single sample in a study of T cells in Graves' hyperthyroidism and ophthalmopathy. TCRdb re-called the multiplex PCR reads with MiXCR, one entry per CDR3 protein. Of 490,000 or so distinct CDR3 sequences listed, about 20% were seen once; the top ten hold less than 55%. The sequenced material came from blood. The receptors originated from a man aged 35 to 55 with Graves' ophthalmopathy. CDR3s include the opening cysteine and the closing phenylalanine or tryptophan. D genes are given only for firm matches. A row's size may be missing; if present it is once, few, many or a size class.

j_call cdr3_length v_call d_call clone_size cdr3_nt cdr3_aa
TRBJ2-7 15 TRBV7-9 - few TGTGCCAGCAGCTTAGCGTTTGGTCGGGGCTACGAGCAGTACTTC CASSLAFGRGYEQYF
TRBJ2-7 16 TRBV28 TRBD2 - TGTGCCAGCAGTCCACTAGCGGGAGGGAGCCACTACGAGCAGTACTTC CASSPLAGGSHYEQYF
TRBJ2-5 17 TRBV28 TRBD1 many TGTGCCACTACTCTCAGAGGGACAGGGGGCCGTCCAGAGACCCAGTACTTC CATTLRGTGGRPETQYF
TRBJ2-1 17 TRBV11-2 - many TGTGCCAGCAGCTTAGATCCGGTGGTAGCGACTTACAATGAGCAGTTCTTC CASSLDPVVATYNEQFF
TRBJ1-5 14 TRBV20-1 TRBD1 - TGCAGTGCTTTACCCGGGACAGGGGATCAGCCCCAGCATTTT CSALPGTGDQPQHF
TRBJ2-5 15 TRBV7-2 - - TGTGCCAGCAGCTTAGTTGGGGCAGGGCCAGAGACCCAGTACTTC CASSLVGAGPETQYF
TRBJ2-2 16 TRBV7-8 TRBD1 - TGTGCCAGCACCAGGGACAGGGGGCGTAGCACCGGGGAGCTGTTTTTT CASTRDRGRSTGELFF
TRBJ1-1 14 TRBV5-1 TRBD1 many TGCGCCAGCAGCTACGGGACAGCGAACACTGAAGCTTTCTTT CASSYGTANTEAFF
TRBJ2-1 17 TRBV27 TRBD2 - TGTGCCAGCAGTTGGGCTCTGACTAGCGGGAGGCCGGATGAGCAGTTCTTC CASSWALTSGRPDEQFF
TRBJ2-3 17 TRBV9 TRBD2 - TGTGCCAGCAGCGTAGCGTCTAGCGGGAGCCACCCAGATACGCAGTATTTT CASSVASSGSHPDTQYF
TRBJ2-3 18 TRBV7-9 TRBD1 many TGTGCCAGCAGCCCACGCCCGGACAGGGGGCAGCGCACAGATACGCAGTATTTT CASSPRPDRGQRTDTQYF
TRBJ2-3 15 TRBV12-5 - many TGTGCTAGTGGTTTGGGACGTAGCTCCACAGATACGCAGTATTTT CASGLGRSSTDTQYF
TRBJ2-3 18 TRBV12-3/TRBV12-4 TRBD2 many TGTGCCAGCAACGCCGGGACTAGCGGGGGGATTGGAGCAGATACGCAGTATTTT CASNAGTSGGIGADTQYF
TRBJ1-5 15 TRBV9 TRBD1 few TGTGCCAGCAGCGTTGACGGACAGGGAGGACAGCCCCAGCATTTT CASSVDGQGGQPQHF
TRBJ1-1 14 TRBV19 TRBD1 few TGTGCCAGTAGGCCCGGGACAGGGGGTAGTGAAGCTTTCTTT CASRPGTGGSEAFF
TRBJ2-3 17 TRBV27 - - TGTGCCAGCAGTTCCCGCTTGGGGACCCCATGGCCAGATACGCAGTATTTT CASSSRLGTPWPDTQYF
TRBJ2-1 17 TRBV7-3 TRBD2 - TGTGCCAGCAGCTTAGGTAGCGGGGGGGCCGGGATGAGTGAGCAGTTCTTC CASSLGSGGAGMSEQFF
TRBJ2-3 15 TRBV2 - many TGTGCCAGCAGTGAAGGGGGGCAGGGGTCAGATACGCAGTATTTT CASSEGGQGSDTQYF
TRBJ2-1 16 TRBV7-9 TRBD2 few TGTGCCAGCAGCCCTGGACGGGGGGAAATTTACAATGAGCAGTTCTTC CASSPGRGEIYNEQFF
TRBJ1-5 16 TRBV5-8 - - TGTGCCAGCAGCTTGATAGGGGGTGGTGACAATCAGCCCCAGCATTTT CASSLIGGGDNQPQHF
TRBJ1-1 15 TRBV27 - many TGTGCCAGCAGTTCTATCGGGCTGGAGAACACTGAAGCTTTCTTT CASSSIGLENTEAFF
TRBJ2-1 15 TRBV2 - - TGTGCCAGCAGTGGGATAAGGGGTGGGTACAATGAGCAGTTCTTC CASSGIRGGYNEQFF
TRBJ1-2 15 TRBV7-3 - - TGTGCCAGCAGCACCGCACCGGGCAGGGAGGATGGCTACACCTTC CASSTAPGREDGYTF
TRBJ2-5 19 TRBV20-1 - - TGCAGTGCTAGAGATTCCCACCTAGCGTCCCCCCTACCACATGAGACCCAGTACTTC CSARDSHLASPLPHETQYF
TRBJ2-2 15 TRBV28 - - TGTGCCAGCGAGTCCGGGTCCGCGAACACCGGGGAGCTGTTTTTT CASESGSANTGELFF
TRBJ2-1 15 TRBV6-1 - few TGTGCCAGCAGTGAAGGTTGGGGGCAGAGGAATGAGCAGTTCTTC CASSEGWGQRNEQFF
TRBJ2-7 14 TRBV20-1 - - TGCAGTGCTCGGACCGGGAGTATCCCTCTCGAGCAGTACTTC CSARTGSIPLEQYF
TRBJ2-3 15 TRBV5-1 - many TGCGCCAGCAGCTTGGACACCCATGGGGCAGATACGCAGTATTTT CASSLDTHGADTQYF
TRBJ2-6 18 TRBV7-2 TRBD1 - TGTGCCAGCAGCGTTGGACAGGGTACTTGGTCTGGGGCCAACGTCCTGACTTTC CASSVGQGTWSGANVLTF
TRBJ1-6 14 TRBV10-2 - many TGCGCCAGCAGTGAGACAGGCCTCGGGGCACCCCTCCACTTT CASSETGLGAPLHF
TRBJ2-6 15 TRBV28 TRBD1 many TGTGCCAGCAGTCAGACAGGGTCCGGGGCCAACGTCCTGACTTTC CASSQTGSGANVLTF
TRBJ1-2 15 TRBV3-1 - many TGTGCCAGCAGCCTCAACAGGGTGATCAGCTATGGCTACACCTTC CASSLNRVISYGYTF
TRBJ2-6 17 TRBV6-5 - - TGTGCCAGCAGTCCCAGAAAAATAGCACCTGGGGCCAACGTCCTGACTTTC CASSPRKIAPGANVLTF
TRBJ2-7 15 TRBV11-1 - few TGTGCCAGCAGCCGCCCGGGGAAAAACTCCTACGAGCAGTACTTC CASSRPGKNSYEQYF
TRBJ2-7 20 TRBV7-9 - few TGTGCCAGCAGCTCCCCCGGACGGGACAGGGGTGCTAGCGGGAACTACGAGCAGTACTTC CASSSPGRDRGASGNYEQYF
TRBJ2-7 14 TRBV28 TRBD2 - TGTGCCAGCAGCGGTAGCGGGAGTAGGTACGAGCAGTACTTC CASSGSGSRYEQYF
TRBJ1-1 12 TRBV28 - many TGTGCCAGCAGTTCGGGCCCGGCTGAAGCTTTCTTT CASSSGPAEAFF
TRBJ1-1 12 TRBV19 - few TGTGCCAGTAGTGCCCCGGACCCGGGGGCTTTCTTT CASSAPDPGAFF
TRBJ1-1 14 TRBV5-8 - few TGTGCCAGCAGATACAGGGCGGGAGGCACTGAAGCTTTCTTT CASRYRAGGTEAFF
TRBJ2-1 15 TRBV11-2 TRBD2 many TGTGCCAGCCGTTCCGGGACTAGCGGAAACAATGAGCAGTTCTTC CASRSGTSGNNEQFF
TRBJ1-6 16 TRBV5-4 TRBD1 - TGTGCCAGCAGCTTGCCGGCAGGGGGCGTGGATTCACCCCTCCACTTT CASSLPAGGVDSPLHF
TRBJ2-7 15 TRBV9 - few TGTGCCAGCAGCGTAGAGGAGGGGGGTGCCTACGAGCAGTACTTC CASSVEEGGAYEQYF
TRBJ1-6 16 TRBV28 - - TGTGCCAGCAGTTCCACTGGACGCCTCGGTCAATCACCCCTCCACTTT CASSSTGRLGQSPLHF
TRBJ2-3 13 TRBV12-3/TRBV12-4 TRBD2 - TGTGCCAGCAGTTCTACCGGGGGGGATACGCAGTATTTT CASSSTGGDTQYF
TRBJ2-3 14 TRBV10-3 TRBD2 - TGTGCCACCTTCTCAGCGGGGAGCACAGATACGCAGTATTTT CATFSAGSTDTQYF
TRBJ1-1 15 TRBV5-1 - few TGCGCCAGCAGCTATGACGAAGATGGTGGCACTGAAGCTTTCTTT CASSYDEDGGTEAFF
TRBJ1-1 14 TRBV12-3/TRBV12-4 TRBD1 few TGTGCCAGCAGTTTATCAGGGGGTAAAGGTGAAGCTTTCTTT CASSLSGGKGEAFF
TRBJ2-2 15 TRBV5-1 - many TGCGCCAGCAGCTTGGCCGGGGAGGACACCGGGGAGCTGTTTTTT CASSLAGEDTGELFF
TRBJ1-5 14 TRBV3-1 - - TGTGCCAGCAGCCACTCAGGGGAGAATCAGCCCCAGCATTTT CASSHSGENQPQHF
TRBJ1-6 12 TRBV16 - few TGTGCCAGCAGCCAATCGGGATCACCCCTCCACTTT CASSQSGSPLHF